Following are 25 T cell receptor beta chains from one sample sequenced in a study of CXCR3-negative and CXCR3-positive naive CD8 T cells. Overall study findings and caveats: More hydrophobic TRB CDR3s occurred in CXCR3-positive than in CXCR3-negative naive cells.

5' RACE that incorporated UMI labels was used to prepare the TRB cDNA libraries. TCRdb processed the 5' RACE reads again and assigns one entry to each CDR3 protein, with no DNA. Its listing shows approximately 89,000 distinct CDR3 sequences. These receptors are not linked to any known antigen. The source material was naive CXCR3+ CD8+ T cells from blood. Subset denoted: CD45RO-CCR7+CD27+CD95- naive CD8+ T cells expressing CXCR3 (TNR3+). These receptors came from a human donor in good health. Some clones in this sample may be carry-over from other donors' samples.

The chain carries TRBV27 and TRBJ2-3. The CDR3 has 14 residues. Germline V gene data show CDR1 as MNHEY and CDR2 as SMNVEV (reference sequence). The CDR3 reads CASSLDGRSDTQYF.

The rearrangement uses TRBV29-1 and TRBJ2-7; TCRdb picks TRBD1, but there is no DNA to check that call. This CDR3 is built from 13 residues. The germline CDR1 and CDR2 sequences are SQVTM and ANQGSEA. CDR3 loop: CSVEEGGNYEQYF.

The rearrangement uses TRBV9 and TRBJ2-7; TCRdb names TRBD1, which stays unverified in the absence of DNA. The length of the CDR3 is 14 residues. The germline V gene encodes CDR1 SGDLS and CDR2 YYNGEE. CDR3: CASSLGTELYEQYF.

The rearrangement uses TRBV29-1 and TRBJ2-2; the D call from TCRdb, TRBD1, cannot be confirmed without DNA. The CDR3 spans 12 residues. Germline CDR1 reads SQVTM; CDR2 reads ANQGSEA. The CDR3 spells CSGNGGPGELFF.

This chain joins TRBV5-1 and TRBJ2-1; absent DNA, TCRdb's TRBD2 call cannot be checked. Germline V gene sequence: CDR1 SGHRS, CDR2 YFSETQ. This CDR3 contains 12 residues. The CDR3 spells CASSASPDEQFF.

The rearrangement links TRBV28 to TRBJ2-7; there is no DNA to check the TCRdb D call of TRBD1. This CDR3 is 16 amino acids long. Germline V gene sequence: CDR1 MDHEN, CDR2 SYDVKM. The CDR3: CASSLSLVTASYEQYF.

The chain employs TRBV6-6 and TRBJ2-5; the D call of TRBD1 rests on TCRdb alone, since no DNA is present to check it. Germline lookup yields CDR1 MNHNY and CDR2 SVGAGI (reference sequence). The CDR3 runs 14 residues. This CDR3 is CASSYQGGGETQYF.

This chain links TRBV4-1 with TRBJ2-7; TCRdb's D call, TRBD1, is unchecked because there is no DNA. This CDR3 region has 16 residues. The germline V gene has CDR1 MGHRA and CDR2 YSYEKL. The CDR3 here is CASSHLKGQGAVEQYF.

The chain joins TRBV28 to TRBJ2-1; without DNA, the TCRdb call of TRBD1 cannot be checked. CDR3 size: 18 residues. The germline V gene encodes CDR1 MDHEN and CDR2 SYDVKM. The chain's CDR3 is CASSLGTGSQRALDEQFF. The full variable domain, with the rest looked up from reference TRBV28 and TRBJ2-1, is DVKVTQSSRYLVKRTGEKVFLECVQDMDHENMFWYRQDPGLGLRLIYFSYDVKMKEKGDIPEGYSVSREKKERFSLILESASTNQTSMYLCASSLGTGSQRALDEQFFGPGTRLTVL.

The rearrangement uses TRBV28 and TRBJ2-7; checking the TCRdb D call of TRBD1 is not possible without DNA. Germline CDR1 reads MDHEN; CDR2 reads SYDVKM. The CDR3 loop spans 15 amino acids. The CDR3 sequence: CASSVGQSYDYEQYF. Based on the CDR3 plus reference TRBV28 and TRBJ2-7, the full variable domain is DVKVTQSSRYLVKRTGEKVFLECVQDMDHENMFWYRQDPGLGLRLIYFSYDVKMKEKGDIPEGYSVSREKKERFSLILESASTNQTSMYLCASSVGQSYDYEQYFGPGTRLTVT.

The CDR3 reads CASSPGRNPHEQYF. The V call is TRBV18, the J call TRBJ2-7. Germline V gives CDR1 KGHSH, CDR2 LQKENI. This CDR3 has 14 amino acids. Supplemented by reference TRBV18 and TRBJ2-7, the full variable domain reads NAGVMQNPRHLVRRRGQEARLRCSPMKGHSHVYWYRQLPEEGLKFMVYLQKENIIDESGMPKERFSAEFPKEGPSILRIQQVVRGDSAAYFCASSPGRNPHEQYFGPGTRLTVT.

The genes are TRBV5-1 and TRBJ2-3; TCRdb indicates TRBD2, and absent DNA this call remains unverified. Germline CDR1 reads SGHRS; CDR2 reads YFSETQ. This CDR3 spans 14 amino acids. CDR3 region: CASSAWETADTQYF.

The gene calls are TRBV7-2 and TRBJ2-7. Germline CDR1 and CDR2: SGHTA and FQGNSA. The CDR3 covers 14 residues. This CDR3 reads CASSLPGQLLGQYF.

The chain carries TRBV6-1 and TRBJ2-1. Germline loops: CDR1 MNHNS, CDR2 SASEGT. The CDR3 consists of 16 residues. This CDR3 is CASSELYRSSYNEQFF.

The CDR3 loop reads CASSFGKREQYF. The chain links TRBV7-7 to TRBJ2-7; no DNA is available, so the TRBD1 call from TCRdb remains unchecked. The CDR3 has 12 amino acids. In germline, CDR1 is SSHAT, CDR2 FNYEAQ (reference sequence).

The rearrangement joins TRBV27 to TRBJ2-2; the TCRdb D gene call, TRBD2, has no DNA to confirm it. The V gene's germline CDR1 is MNHEY and CDR2 SMNVEV (reference sequence). The CDR3 is 14 residues long. CDR3 sequence reads: CASSSTLRPGELFF.

V gene TRBV5-1 combines with J gene TRBJ2-7; absent DNA, TCRdb's TRBD2 call cannot be checked. The CDR3 length is 16 residues. Germline-derived CDR1 and CDR2 are SGHRS and YFSETQ. CDR3 region: CASSLGRGPYSYEQYF.

V is TRBV28 and J is TRBJ2-5; the D call from TCRdb, TRBD2, cannot be confirmed without DNA. CDR1 is MDHEN and CDR2 is SYDVKM in the germline V gene. The CDR3 is 16 residues long. CDR3 in amino acids: CASTLAAGGLQETQYF.

The V and J genes are TRBV28 and TRBJ1-5. The CDR3 length is 14 residues. Germline V gene data show CDR1 as MDHEN and CDR2 as SYDVKM. The CDR3 sequence is CASSLGQINQPQHF.

The J gene is TRBJ2-7, the V gene TRBV13; there is no DNA to check the TCRdb D call of TRBD1. Germline V lookup: CDR1 PRHDT, CDR2 FYEKMQ (reference sequence). This CDR3 has 12 amino acids. This chain's CDR3 is CASSSPFGEQYF.

The chain joins TRBV20-1 to TRBJ2-2; with no DNA, the TCRdb D assignment of TRBD2 cannot be verified. Germline values: CDR1 DFQATT, CDR2 SNEGSKA (reference sequence). The CDR3 extends over 14 amino acids. The CDR3 sequence is CSATGTSFVGELFF.

The V gene is TRBV5-1, the J gene TRBJ2-1; TCRdb picks TRBD2, but there is no DNA to check that call. This CDR3 region has 15 residues. Per the germline V gene, CDR1 is SGHRS and CDR2 is YFSETQ. The CDR3 here is CASSLVLAGSVEQFF.

This chain uses TRBV5-5 with TRBJ1-1. This CDR3 is 14 amino acids long. Germline-derived CDR1 and CDR2 are SGHKS and YYEKEE (reference sequence). CDR3 residues: CASSRRGGNTEAFF.

The CDR3 loop reads CASSLTRLAGDTGELFF. This rearrangement joins TRBV7-8 to TRBJ2-2; the D gene TCRdb calls, TRBD2, cannot be checked with no DNA. Germline values: CDR1 SGHVS, CDR2 FQNEAQ. The CDR3 is made up of 17 amino acids. Together with reference TRBV7-8 and TRBJ2-2, the CDR3 gives the full variable domain: GAGVSQSPRYKVAKRGQDVALRCDPISGHVSLFWYQQALGQGPEFLTYFQNEAQLDKSGLPSDRFFAERPEGSVSTLKIQRTQQEDSAVYLCASSLTRLAGDTGELFFGEGSRLTVL.

The chain joins TRBV5-1 to TRBJ2-1; the TRBD2 assignment by TCRdb is unverifiable without DNA. CDR1 and CDR2 from the germline V gene are SGHRS and YFSETQ. The CDR3 is 14 residues long. CDR3 in amino acids: CASSVVGDYNEQFF.